This TCR beta chain comes out of a study of beta chain features in type 1 diabetes. TCRB transcripts that were expressed got sequenced, as all of the isolated RNA had been reverse transcribed. Profiling relied on immunoSEQ multiplex PCR, and the TCRdb table lists in-frame clones only, not all of them. The profile shows over 150,000 clones, almost 8% of them singletons. Findings of the study overall: Within each of all four CD4+ subsets, Type 1 diabetes patients had TCRB CDR3s that were moderately but significantly shorter.

The V end was cut by 8 bases, the J end by 3 bases, with 19 bases between. CDR1 MGHDK and CDR2 SYGVNS come from the germline V gene. The CDR3 consists of 16 residues. As concerns this clone: What it binds is not known.

V is TRBV25-1 and J is TRBJ2-2; D may be TRBD2 (6 bases). The material sequenced was central memory CD4+ T cells from blood. The source is a young man with type 1 diabetes. In DNA, the CDR3 is TGTGCCAGCGAGCCCCTAGCCTCGGGGGACACCGGGGAGCTGTTTTTT. Translation gives CASEPLASGDTGELFF.